Included here is one TCR beta chain sequence, with context. No antigen is known for it. Other nucleotide sequences in the sample specify the same CDR3. Profiling relied on immunoSEQ multiplex PCR, and the TCRdb table lists in-frame clones only, not all of them. The table has some 180,000 clones, around 88% seen once. This sample is part of a study of Ad26.COV2.S vaccination and SARS-CoV-2 variants. Study findings and constraints: Greater spike-specific TCR breadth was seen in vaccine recipients than in placebo recipients.

The specimen was peripheral blood, collected after recovery from COVID-19. The source is a human donor who had recovered from COVID-19.

Written as DNA, the CDR3 is TGTGCCAGCAGCAGGAACACTGAAGCTTTCTTT. Protein product: CASSRNTEAFF. The chain combines TRBV3-1 (or the pseudogene TRBV3-2) with TRBJ1-1, with D unresolved. Germline V gene data show CDR1 as LGHDT and CDR2 as YNNKEL (reference sequence). The CDR3 runs to 11 residues. Trimming shortened V by 5 bases and J by 1 base, and 2 bases separated the two germline ends.